This passage covers 32 T cell receptor beta chains from one sample sequenced in a study of T cell responses to AZD1222 COVID-19 vaccine. TCRdb keeps only in-frame clones here, not all; method: immunoSEQ multiplex PCR. The data contain 150,000 or so clones, 70% to 90% of them singletons. This material consisted of peripheral blood, taken on day 0 of AZD1222 vaccination. The receptors shown here come from an adult in good health.

The chain has TRBV9 and TRBJ2-7; 8 bases are a match to TRBD1. V gave up 4 bases and J gave up 0 bases; unmatched junction bases: 9. CDR1 is SGDLS, CDR2 YYNGEE, per germline. The CDR3 loop spans 16 amino acids. The CDR3 DNA reads as TGTGCCAGCAGCCCGCAGACAGGGGTGTTCTCCTACGAGCAGTACTTC. It encodes CASSPQTGVFSYEQYF. Based on the CDR3 plus reference TRBV9 and TRBJ2-7, the full variable domain is DSGVTQTPKHLITATGQRVTLRCSPRSGDLSVYWYQQSLDQGLQFLIQYYNGEERAKGNILERFSAQQFPDLHSELNLSSLELGDSALYFCASSPQTGVFSYEQYFGPGTRLTVT.

The genes are TRBV29-1 and TRBJ1-5; D gene unclear. In germline, CDR1 is SQVTM, CDR2 ANQGSEA. V shed 6 bases and J shed 5 bases, with 17 bases lying between them. This CDR3 contains 14 residues. As DNA, the CDR3 is TGCAGCGTGGTGAAGGGTAGCCGGGATCAGCCCCAGCATTTT. Protein sequence: CSVVKGSRDQPQHF. Combining the CDR3 with reference TRBV29-1 and TRBJ1-5 gives the whole variable domain SAVISQKPSRDICQRGTSLTIQCQVDSQVTMMFWYRQQPGQSLTLIATANQGSEATYESGFVIDKFPISRPNLTFSTLTVSNMSPEDSSIYLCSVVKGSRDQPQHFGDGTRLSIL.

V and J are TRBV6-1 and TRBJ2-7; 8 bases agree with TRBD1. V trimming: 3 bases; J trimming: 7 bases; junction bases outside the gene matches: 11. Looked up from germline, CDR1 is MNHNS and CDR2 is SASEGT. This CDR3 is 15 amino acids long. The CDR3 DNA reads TGTGCCAGCAGTGAGGACAGGGTTAGCTGGAGGGAGCAGTACTTC. Translated, it gives CASSEDRVSWREQYF.

The chain is built from TRBV21-1 and TRBJ2-7; TRBD2 is taken as the D call from the table, unchecked against the DNA. TRBV21-1 is classified as a pseudogene. The CDR3 covers 13 residues. DNA for the CDR3: TGTGCCAGCAGCAAACGGAGCTCCTACGAGCAGTACTTC. Protein sequence: CASSKRSSYEQYF.

The chain has TRBV9 and TRBJ1-2, with 10 positions matching TRBD1. Germline lookup yields CDR1 SGDLS and CDR2 YYNGEE. The CDR3 has 14 amino acids. Trimming removed 4 bases from V and 8 bases from J; junction bases left unmatched: 8. The CDR3 nucleotides read TGTGCCAGCAGCTACACCGGGACAGGGGTCGGCTACACCTTC. Its protein is CASSYTGTGVGYTF.

The gene calls are TRBV25-1 and TRBJ1-2; 7 bases map to TRBD1. The junction had 2 bases not matched to a gene; V was cut back by 4 bases and J by 3 bases. The CDR3 contains 13 residues. Per germline, CDR1 MGHDK and CDR2 SYGVNS. CDR3 coding DNA: TGTGCCAGCAGTGCTGACAGGGACTATGGCTACACCTTC. Protein sequence: CASSADRDYGYTF.

V usage is TRBV3-1 (or the pseudogene TRBV3-2) and J usage is TRBJ1-1, with D tentatively TRBD1 (5 bases). This CDR3 has 17 amino acids. Germline values: CDR1 LGHDT, CDR2 YNNKEL (reference sequence). Trimming took off 1 base at V and 3 bases at J, with 18 bases between the two ends. CDR3 loop: CASSQVGGPGRDTEAFF. CDR3 bases: TGTGCCAGCAGCCAAGTTGGTGGGCCGGGGCGGGACACTGAAGCTTTCTTT.

The genes are TRBV20-1 and TRBJ1-4, with D tentatively TRBD1 (5 bases). The CDR3 is 14 amino acids. The germline V gene encodes CDR1 DFQATT and CDR2 SNEGSKA (reference sequence). V was trimmed by 3 bases and J by 3 bases, leaving 11 bases between them. CDR3 DNA sequence: TGCAGTGCTAGTGCCGGGACGGCTAATGAAAAACTGTTTTTT. Translating gives CSASAGTANEKLFF.

This clone was counted a single time. The CDR3 is CASSPPGGAGDQETQYF. The DNA of the CDR3 is TGTGCCAGCAGTCCCCCGGGGGGAGCGGGGGACCAAGAGACCCAGTACTTC. The chain uses TRBV28 and TRBJ2-5; 8 bases are shared with TRBD2. V dropped 5 bases and J dropped 0; count of bases not matched to a gene: 11. Germline CDR1 MDHEN, CDR2 SYDVKM. There are 17 residues in the CDR3.

This sequence joins TRBV6-2 or TRBV6-3 and TRBJ2-3, with D perhaps given as TRBD1 or TRBD2 (5 bases each). Trimming left V 2 bases short and J 7 bases short, with 13 bases between. Germline CDR1 reads MNHEY; CDR2 reads SVGEGT. The length of the CDR3 is 14 residues. The chain's CDR3 is CASSYGGVTYTQYF. The CDR3 region has the DNA TGTGCCAGCAGTTACGGGGGTGTCACCTATACGCAGTATTTT.

The chain employs TRBV4-1 and TRBJ2-5, with unresolved D. Germline V gene sequence: CDR1 MGHRA, CDR2 YSYEKL. V lost 1 base and J 5 bases, leaving 14 bases between the germline ends. The CDR3 runs to 15 residues. CDR3 region: CASSQVGPSQETQYF. The DNA for the CDR3 is TGCGCCAGCAGCCAAGTGGGCCCTTCGCAGGAGACCCAGTACTTC.

The rearrangement uses TRBV5-4 and TRBJ2-7; D is unresolved. V was cut by 3 bases and J by 2 bases, with 9 bases left in between. CDR3 length: 13 residues. The germline gives CDR1 SGHNT, CDR2 YYREEE (reference sequence). The CDR3 sequence: CASSSGGTYEQYF. The DNA of the CDR3 is TGTGCCAGCAGCTCGGGTGGGACCTACGAGCAGTACTTC. Full variable domain (rest looked up from reference TRBV5-4 and TRBJ2-7): ETGVTQSPTHLIKTRGQQVTLRCSSQSGHNTVSWYQQALGQGPQFIFQYYREEENGRGNFPPRFSGLQFPNYSSELNVNALELDDSALYLCASSSGGTYEQYFGPGTRLTVT.

The V call is TRBV3-1 (or the pseudogene TRBV3-2), the J call TRBJ2-7, with D uncertain. Germline values: CDR1 LGHDT, CDR2 YNNKEL (reference sequence). The CDR3 length is 18 residues. With 3 bases removed from V and 3 bases from J, the gap between germline ends came to 24 bases. Here the CDR3 reads CASSHVRSLVDFGYEQYF. Written as DNA, the CDR3 is TGTGCCAGCAGCCATGTCAGGAGTCTGGTAGATTTCGGCTACGAGCAGTACTTC.

The chain recombines TRBV27 with TRBJ1-2; 7 bases fit TRBD1. CDR1 and CDR2 from the germline V gene are MNHEY and SMNVEV (reference sequence). This CDR3 spans 12 amino acids. The V and J ends lost 2 bases and 6 bases, in that order; junction bases with no gene match: 0. In nucleotides, the CDR3 is TGTGCCAGCAGTTTAACAGGGGATGGCTACACCTTC. This gives the protein CASSLTGDGYTF.

This rearrangement joins TRBV21-1 to TRBJ2-7; TRBD2, as called in the table, went unchecked against the DNA. TRBV21-1 is given as a pseudogene. The CDR3 runs to 15 residues. This chain's CDR3 is CASSKVWRQLDEQYF. CDR3 nucleotide sequence: TGTGCCAGCAGCAAAGTTTGGAGGCAGCTCGACGAGCAGTACTTC.

The rearrangement uses TRBV30 and TRBJ2-3, with 9 bases fitting TRBD1. Germline values: CDR1 GTSNPN, CDR2 SVGIG (reference sequence). CDR3 size: 16 residues. Trimming took 2 bases from V and 0 from J; bases not matched to a gene: 6. The CDR3 sequence: CAWSSTGGWSTDTQYF. CDR3 bases: TGTGCCTGGAGTTCGACAGGGGGATGGAGCACAGATACGCAGTATTTT.

This sequence joins TRBV19 and TRBJ2-1, with D perhaps matching TRBD1 or TRBD2 (7 bases each). This CDR3 contains 15 residues. V lost 6 bases and J 3 bases, leaving 15 bases between the germline ends. In germline, CDR1 is LNHDA, CDR2 SQIVND (reference sequence). CDR3 amino acids: CASSRPGGGYNEQFF. In nucleotides, the CDR3 is TGTGCCAGTAGCCGACCAGGGGGGGGCTACAATGAGCAGTTCTTC.

This clone was observed a single time. This chain connects TRBV18 to TRBJ2-7; D may be TRBD1 or TRBD2 (7 bases each). Germline V gene data show CDR1 as KGHSH and CDR2 as LQKENI. CDR3 length: 16 residues. V lost 3 bases, J lost 1 base, and 16 bases lay in between. The CDR3 loop reads CASSPSYRGGSYEQYF. CDR3 nucleotide sequence: TGTGCCAGCTCACCGAGCTACAGGGGAGGGTCCTACGAGCAGTACTTC.

The genes are TRBV2 and TRBJ2-1, with TRBD1 as a possible D gene (6 bases). This CDR3 has 13 amino acids. The germline V gene has CDR1 SNHLY and CDR2 FYNNEI. Deletions cut 0 bases from V and 11 bases from J, with 11 bases between. CDR3 loop: CASSEASTGKQFF. The CDR3 nucleotides are TGTGCCAGCAGTGAAGCGTCGACAGGCAAGCAGTTCTTC.

The chain carries TRBV5-1 and TRBJ2-1, with 10 bases matching TRBD2. This CDR3 is built from 16 residues. The V gene end was trimmed by 0 bases and the J gene end by 2 bases; junction bases not matched to a gene: 2. The germline CDR1 and CDR2 sequences are SGHRS and YFSETQ. The CDR3 DNA reads TGCGCCAGCAGCTTGGCCAGCGGGAGGGCCTACAATGAGCAGTTCTTC. Translated, it gives CASSLASGRAYNEQFF.

The genes are TRBV28 and TRBJ1-5; D is undetermined. Germline CDR1 reads MDHEN; CDR2 reads SYDVKM. CDR3 size: 12 residues. Deletions cut 8 bases from V and 0 bases from J, with 5 bases between. The CDR3 DNA sequence: TGTGCCAGCCGGAATAGCAATCAGCCCCAGCATTTT. This translates into CASRNSNQPQHF.

The chain links TRBV2 to TRBJ1-1; possibly TRBD1 for D (5 bases). Trimming took off 2 bases at V and 3 bases at J, with 10 bases between the two ends. Germline values: CDR1 SNHLY, CDR2 FYNNEI. This CDR3 has 14 residues. The CDR3 loop reads CASSEMGGDTEAFF. The CDR3, as DNA: TGTGCCAGCAGTGAAATGGGGGGAGACACTGAAGCTTTCTTT.

The chain links TRBV30 to TRBJ1-5, with unresolved D. Germline V gives CDR1 GTSNPN, CDR2 SVGIG (reference sequence). V lost 1 base and J 3 bases, leaving 7 bases between the germline ends. The CDR3 has 13 residues. The CDR3 nucleotides are TGTGCCTGGAGTGAGGACTCCAATCAGCCCCAGCATTTT. Its protein product is CAWSEDSNQPQHF. Looking up the rest from reference TRBV30 and TRBJ1-5 gives the full variable domain: SQTIHQWPATLVQPVGSPLSLECTVEGTSNPNLYWYRQAAGRGLQLLFYSVGIGQISSEVPQNLSASRPQDRQFILSSKKLLLSDSGFYLCAWSEDSNQPQHFGDGTRLSIL.

The chain combines TRBV5-1 with TRBJ2-1, with TRBD2 matching over 10 bases. V shed 4 bases, J shed 4 bases, and the junction held 8 bases outside the gene matches. The germline CDR1 and CDR2 sequences are SGHRS and YFSETQ. The CDR3 runs 16 residues. CDR3: CASSLVTSGPYNEQFF. CDR3 in DNA: TGCGCCAGCAGCCTGGTGACTAGCGGGCCGTACAATGAGCAGTTCTTC.

The chain recombines TRBV5-6 with TRBJ1-6, with TRBD1 as a possible D gene (6 bases). This CDR3 has 15 residues. The ends were cut back, 7 bases at V and 3 bases at J, with 14 bases in the middle. Germline V lookup: CDR1 SGHDT, CDR2 YYEEEE. The CDR3 region has the DNA TGTGCCAGCGGCAGACAGGCTTACTATAATTCACCCCTCCACTTT. This sequence encodes CASGRQAYYNSPLHF.

This clone appeared once. The chain links TRBV10-3 to TRBJ1-2; D ambiguous. V shed 6 bases and J shed 8 bases, with 16 bases lying between them. Germline V gene data show CDR1 as ENHRY and CDR2 as SYGVKD. The CDR3 has 13 amino acids. The CDR3 bases are TGTGCCATCAGCGACCCTCTACTACAGGGCTACACCTTC. Residues: CAISDPLLQGYTF.

The chain has TRBV30 and TRBJ2-4, with unresolved D. Trimming cost V 2 bases and J 6 bases, with 14 bases left between them. CDR1 is GTSNPN and CDR2 is SVGIG in the germline V gene (reference sequence). This CDR3 is built from 14 residues. The CDR3 loop reads CAWSRWEGVNIQYF. As DNA, the CDR3 is TGTGCCTGGAGTAGGTGGGAAGGCGTAAACATTCAGTACTTC.

This chain links TRBV30 with TRBJ2-7, with a tentative D call TRBD1 (5 bases). The CDR3 is made up of 12 amino acids. The germline V gene encodes CDR1 GTSNPN and CDR2 SVGIG (reference sequence). Trimming removed 5 bases at V and 2 bases at J, with 10 bases between. The CDR3 here is CAWGALAYEQYF. CDR3 nucleotides: TGTGCCTGGGGGGCCCTAGCCTACGAGCAGTACTTC.

This chain joins TRBV7-2 and TRBJ2-1, with D unresolved. V was pared by 0 bases and J by 1 base, with 7 bases between. The CDR3 is made up of 15 amino acids. Germline V gene data show CDR1 as SGHTA and CDR2 as FQGNSA. CDR3 sequence (DNA): TGTGCCAGCAGCTTAGCGGCGCCTTCCTACAATGAGCAGTTCTTC. This encodes CASSLAAPSYNEQFF.

A few counts support this clone. This chain links TRBV27 with TRBJ1-1, with 9 bases identical to TRBD1. Germline lookup yields CDR1 MNHEY and CDR2 SMNVEV (reference sequence). CDR3 size: 17 residues. Losses at the gene ends were 5 bases for V and 0 bases for J; bases not matched to a gene: 10. The CDR3 here is CASSGGTGRLMNTEAFF. The DNA of the CDR3 is TGTGCCAGCAGTGGGGGGACAGGGCGCCTTATGAACACTGAAGCTTTCTTT.

This clone occurred once. V and J are TRBV3-1 (or the pseudogene TRBV3-2) and TRBJ1-4; TRBD1 is a possible D gene (6 bases). Trimming left V 0 bases short and J 8 bases short, with 16 bases between. The CDR3 covers 16 residues. CDR1 and CDR2 from the germline V gene are LGHDT and YNNKEL (reference sequence). For the CDR3, the DNA is TGTGCCAGCAGCCAAGATAGGGAGGGGGAAGGAGAAAAACTGTTTTTT. Translated, it gives CASSQDREGEGEKLFF.

This clone was detected only once. The J gene is TRBJ2-5, the V gene TRBV3-1 (or the pseudogene TRBV3-2); tentative D call: TRBD1 (6 bases). Germline CDR1 and CDR2: LGHDT and YNNKEL (reference sequence). This CDR3 spans 14 amino acids. V lost 4 bases and J 3 bases, leaving 12 bases between the germline ends. In DNA, the CDR3 is TGTGCCAGCAGCCCCCCACAGGGCAAAGAGACCCAGTACTTC. Protein product: CASSPPQGKETQYF.